This entry features one TCR beta chain sequence. The antigen is not known. The sample originates from a study of CXCR3-negative and CXCR3-positive naive CD8 T cells. CDR3 length: 14 residues. The germline CDR1 and CDR2 sequences are DFQATT and SNEGSKA (reference sequence). Regarding the study as a whole: Memory cells diverged, while naive CXCR3-positive and CXCR3-negative cells had similar TRBV-TRBJ usage. TRB CDR3 properties indicated TCR strength, while surface CD5 was similar across naive subsets. CXCR3-positive naive cells carried more hydrophobic TRB CDR3s than CXCR3-negative naive cells did.

5' RACE that incorporated UMI labels was used to prepare the TRB cDNA libraries. For each CDR3 protein, TCRdb gives one entry from its re-call of the 5' RACE reads, without DNA. The sample has around 150,000 distinct CDR3 sequences. The receptor's source is a human donor in good health. Some clones in this sample may be carry-over from other donors' samples. This rearrangement joins TRBV20-1 to TRBJ2-2; the D gene TCRdb calls, TRBD2, cannot be checked with no DNA. The sequenced sample was naive CXCR3+ CD8+ T cells from blood. Indicated subset: CD45RO-CCR7+CD27+CD95- naive CD8+ T cells expressing CXCR3 (TNR3+). CDR3: CSARDALVSGELFF.